These 30 T cell receptor beta chains originate from one sample sequenced in a study of blood T cell repertoires in COVID-19. Sequencing was performed with immunoSEQ multiplex PCR; in TCRdb, only in-frame clones are kept and a portion is missing. The sample lists some 110,000 clones, roughly nine tenths occurring once. Material: peripheral blood. These receptor sequences come from a man aged 70-80 years who had recovered from COVID-19.

V is TRBV29-1 and J is TRBJ2-3; the match to TRBD2 covers 9 bases. This CDR3 region has 14 residues. V lost 4 bases and J lost 5; bases outside the gene matches: 7. Germline V CDR1 and CDR2: SQVTM, ANQGSEA. The CDR3 reads CSVVGRGGIDTQYF. In nucleotides, the CDR3 is TGCAGCGTTGTAGGGCGGGGGGGTATAGATACGCAGTATTTT.

This CDR3 reads CAISEMAGGLYGYTF. The CDR3 DNA reads as TGTGCCATCAGTGAGATGGCAGGGGGCCTCTATGGCTACACCTTC. The chain uses TRBV10-3 and TRBJ1-2, with 8 bases aligning to TRBD1. Germline trimming cut 2 bases from V and 4 bases from J; bases unmatched to any gene: 6. The CDR3 length is 15 residues. The V gene's germline CDR1 is ENHRY and CDR2 SYGVKD.

The chain uses TRBV5-1 and TRBJ2-5; perhaps TRBD2 as D (6 bases). V lost 2 bases to trimming and J lost 4 bases, with 15 bases between them. CDR3 size: 15 residues. Germline values: CDR1 SGHRS, CDR2 YFSETQ. Written as DNA, the CDR3 is TGCGCCAGCAGCTTTGGGGGTACTAGCTCAGAGACCCAGTACTTC. Its protein product is CASSFGGTSSETQYF.

The genes are TRBV5-1 and TRBJ1-2, with 7 bases identical to TRBD1. CDR1 is SGHRS, CDR2 YFSETQ, per germline. With V trimmed by 3 bases and J by 3 bases, 8 bases remained unmatched. This CDR3 is built from 15 residues. CDR3 region: CASSSNPTGYYGYTF. CDR3 DNA: TGCGCCAGCAGCTCAAACCCGACAGGGTACTATGGCTACACCTTC. Combining the CDR3 with reference TRBV5-1 and TRBJ1-2 gives the whole variable domain KAGVTQTPRYLIKTRGQQVTLSCSPISGHRSVSWYQQTPGQGLQFLFEYFSETQRNKGNFPGRFSGRQFSNSRSEMNVSTLELGDSALYLCASSSNPTGYYGYTFGSGTRLTVV.

This chain connects TRBV27 to TRBJ2-1; 11 positions match TRBD2. V lost 2 bases and J lost 0; bases outside the gene matches: 3. The CDR3 totals 17 residues. Germline assignment: CDR1 MNHEY and CDR2 SMNVEV (reference sequence). The CDR3 DNA sequence: TGTGCCAGCAGTTTACGACTAGCGGGGAGCTCCTACAATGAGCAGTTCTTC. Translating it yields CASSLRLAGSSYNEQFF.

V is TRBV6-1 and J is TRBJ1-1; D possibly corresponds to TRBD1 (5 bases). The CDR3 has 16 amino acids. Germline V gives CDR1 MNHNS, CDR2 SASEGT. V was shortened by 2 bases and J by 5 bases, with 18 bases between the two germline ends. The CDR3 reads CASSERDGGGETEAFF. The DNA of the CDR3 is TGTGCCAGCAGTGAAAGGGACGGCGGGGGAGAGACTGAAGCTTTCTTT.

This clone occurred a few times. The chain recombines TRBV19 with TRBJ2-7; 8 nucleotides match TRBD2. CDR3 length: 16 residues. CDR1 and CDR2 (germline): LNHDA, SQIVND (reference sequence). Trimming removed 2 bases from V and 0 bases from J; junction bases left unmatched: 6. This CDR3 reads CASSIRGGRTSYEQYF. As DNA, the CDR3 is TGTGCCAGTAGTATAAGAGGCGGGAGGACCTCCTACGAGCAGTACTTC.

This clone has only one observation. The J gene is TRBJ2-7, the V gene TRBV7-9; tentatively, D is TRBD1 (5 bases). Trimming removed 1 base at V and 3 bases at J, with 13 bases between. Germline values: CDR1 SEHNR, CDR2 FQNEAQ (reference sequence). The CDR3 sequence is 15 residues long. The CDR3 is CASSLGSGHFYEQYF. The DNA for the CDR3 is TGTGCCAGCAGCTTAGGGTCCGGACACTTCTACGAGCAGTACTTC.

The chain carries TRBV30 and TRBJ1-3; D perhaps matches TRBD1 (6 bases). The CDR3 consists of 14 residues. Per the germline V gene, CDR1 is GTSNPN and CDR2 is SVGIG (reference sequence). Trimming cost V 2 bases and J 4 bases, with 12 bases left between them. In nucleotides, the CDR3 is TGTGCCTGGAGTACAGGGAACTCCGGAAACACCATATATTTT. Encoded protein: CAWSTGNSGNTIYF.

The chain combines TRBV29-1 with TRBJ1-5, with 11 positions matching TRBD1. The V gene end was trimmed by 4 bases and the J gene end by 7 bases; junction bases not matched to a gene: 3. The V gene's germline CDR1 is SQVTM and CDR2 ANQGSEA. The CDR3 has 13 amino acids. The CDR3 is CSVVGTGGQPQHF. The CDR3 nucleotides are TGCAGCGTTGTTGGGACAGGGGGACAGCCCCAGCATTTT. The full variable domain, in which reference TRBV29-1 and TRBJ1-5 provide the parts outside the CDR3, is SAVISQKPSRDICQRGTSLTIQCQVDSQVTMMFWYRQQPGQSLTLIATANQGSEATYESGFVIDKFPISRPNLTFSTLTVSNMSPEDSSIYLCSVVGTGGQPQHFGDGTRLSIL.

The V and J genes are TRBV15 and TRBJ1-4; D unclear. V was shortened by 5 bases and J by 8 bases, with 12 bases between the two germline ends. The CDR3 sequence is 13 residues long. Germline CDR1 LNHNV, CDR2 YYDKDF (reference sequence). The CDR3: CATSRPFREKLFF. Here the CDR3 DNA reads TGTGCCACCAGCCGTCCCTTTCGGGAAAAACTGTTTTTT.

The J gene is TRBJ2-4, the V gene TRBV5-1; D may be TRBD1 (6 bases). This CDR3 contains 14 residues. The V gene's germline CDR1 is SGHRS and CDR2 YFSETQ. Trimming removed 1 base at V and 9 bases at J, with 14 bases between. The CDR3 region has the DNA TGCGCCAGCAGCTTGTACCAGGGGACGGGCATTCAGTACTTC. This gives the protein CASSLYQGTGIQYF.

This clone was observed a single time. This chain links TRBV21-1 with TRBJ2-5; the table names TRBD2, a call not compared with the DNA. TRBV21-1 is a listed pseudogene. This CDR3 comprises 17 residues. The CDR3: CASSKARSPLRRETQYF. The CDR3 nucleotides are TGTGCCAGCAGCAAAGCGCGTAGTCCGCTGCGTCGAGAGACCCAGTACTTC.

This chain links TRBV4-2 with TRBJ2-7; possible D gene TRBD1, 6 bases. Germline CDR1 reads LGHNA; CDR2 reads YNFKEQ. The CDR3 has 15 amino acids. Trimming took off 2 bases at V and 6 bases at J, with 17 bases between the two ends. The CDR3 region has the DNA TGTGCCAGCAGCCAATGGTCGGACAGATCCCTCGAGCAGTACTTC. Translated, it gives CASSQWSDRSLEQYF.

The rearrangement joins TRBV27 to TRBJ2-3, with TRBD2 identical over 10 bases. Trimming removed 5 bases from V and 2 bases from J; junction bases left unmatched: 7. In germline, CDR1 is MNHEY, CDR2 SMNVEV (reference sequence). CDR3 size: 16 residues. The CDR3 DNA follows: TGTGCCAGCAGTACCAGGACTAGCGGCCCCACAGATACGCAGTATTTT. It specifies CASSTRTSGPTDTQYF.

The gene calls are TRBV12-3 or TRBV12-4 and TRBJ1-1, with D possibly matching TRBD1 (6 bases). This CDR3 has 12 amino acids. Deletions cut 5 bases from V and 8 bases from J, with 12 bases between. In DNA form, the CDR3 reads TGTGCCAGCAGTCAGGACAGAAAAGAAGCTTTCTTT. It codes for CASSQDRKEAFF.

The V gene is TRBV5-1, the J gene TRBJ1-1; TRBD1 matches 8 bases. The CDR3 runs 15 residues. Trimming took 5 bases from V and 1 from J; bases not matched to a gene: 7. CDR1 is SGHRS, CDR2 YFSETQ, per germline. The CDR3 region has the DNA TGCGCCAGCAGTTATACGACAGGGGAGAACACTGAAGCTTTCTTT. Residues: CASSYTTGENTEAFF.

The chain couples TRBV9 to TRBJ1-1; 7 bases agree with TRBD1. The germline CDR1 and CDR2 sequences are SGDLS and YYNGEE. The CDR3 has 15 residues. Losses at the gene ends were 4 bases for V and 1 base for J; bases not matched to a gene: 7. The CDR3 is CASSPGDSRNTEAFF. As DNA, the CDR3 is TGTGCCAGCAGCCCAGGGGACAGCAGGAACACTGAAGCTTTCTTT.

The rearrangement links TRBV7-2 to TRBJ2-7; 9 bases map to TRBD2. V was pared by 4 bases and J by 9 bases, with 13 bases of the junction left unmatched. Germline V gives CDR1 SGHTA, CDR2 FQGNSA. CDR3 length equals 15 residues. CDR3 nucleotide sequence: TGTGCCAGCAGCTCCGGACTAGCGTCCCGTGAAAGGCAGTACTTC. It is translated as CASSSGLASRERQYF.

The V and J genes are TRBV5-4 and TRBJ2-6; tentatively, D is TRBD2 (6 bases). The CDR3 has 17 amino acids. Trimming took off 2 bases at V and 0 bases at J, with 12 bases between the two ends. Per the germline V gene, CDR1 is SGHNT and CDR2 is YYREEE (reference sequence). CDR3: CASSFGGRSSGANVLTF. Written as DNA, the CDR3 is TGTGCCAGCAGCTTCGGGGGAAGGTCCTCTGGGGCCAACGTCCTGACTTTC.

In this sample, this clone turned up a few times. The CDR3 spells CASSLAGAGLYNEQFF. The CDR3 region has the DNA TGCGCCAGCAGCTTGGCCGGGGCGGGACTATACAATGAGCAGTTCTTC. The J gene is TRBJ2-1, the V gene TRBV5-1, with 7 bases that match TRBD2. The germline CDR1 and CDR2 sequences are SGHRS and YFSETQ. This CDR3 region has 16 residues. J gave up 4 bases and V 0 bases, and 7 bases lay outside the gene matches.

The sample holds a few counts of this clone. The V and J genes are TRBV5-6 and TRBJ2-3, with 8 bases matching TRBD2. The ends lost 3 bases at V and 10 bases at J; junction bases unmatched: 10. The CDR3 is 14 residues long. Germline CDR1 reads SGHDT; CDR2 reads YYEEEE. The chain's CDR3 is CASSSGPGLVAQYF. CDR3 DNA sequence: TGTGCCAGCAGCTCTGGGCCGGGACTAGTTGCGCAGTATTTT.

The chain carries TRBV16 and TRBJ1-5, with D perhaps matching TRBD1 (6 bases). This CDR3 is built from 16 residues. With 0 bases removed from V and 5 bases from J, the gap between germline ends came to 14 bases. The germline CDR1 and CDR2 sequences are KGHSY and FQNENV. CDR3 bases: TGTGCCAGCAGCCAATCGGACCCAGGGGCATATCAGCCCCAGCATTTT. The encoded protein is CASSQSDPGAYQPQHF.

This clone was counted between two and nine times. This chain uses TRBV11-3 with TRBJ2-5, with 11 bases matching TRBD2. The CDR3 consists of 14 residues. From germline, CDR1 is SGHNT and CDR2 YENEEA. V trimming: 5 bases; J trimming: 7 bases; junction bases outside the gene matches: 6. The CDR3 here is CASSRETSGATQYF. CDR3 sequence (DNA): TGTGCCAGCAGCCGAGAGACTAGCGGGGCGACCCAGTACTTC.

This clone was detected once. The chain uses TRBV11-2 and TRBJ1-2; the match to TRBD1 covers 7 bases. After removal of 5 bases from V and 3 bases from J, the junction contained 3 bases not matched to a gene. The germline gives CDR1 SGHAT, CDR2 FQNNGV. The CDR3 sequence is 13 residues long. The CDR3 region has the DNA TGTGCCAGCAGCCTAACAGGGGACTATGGCTACACCTTC. Translation gives CASSLTGDYGYTF.

The chain combines TRBV5-1 with TRBJ2-1; D is perhaps TRBD1 (6 bases). CDR3 length equals 15 residues. Germline assignment: CDR1 SGHRS and CDR2 YFSETQ. Deletions cut 2 bases from V and 1 base from J, with 10 bases between. CDR3: CASSLGGVSYNEQFF. DNA for the CDR3: TGCGCCAGCAGCTTAGGGGGAGTTTCCTACAATGAGCAGTTCTTC.

The chain's CDR3 is CASSLGPTGRNSPLHF. The CDR3 bases are TGTGCCAGCAGCTTGGGTCCGACAGGGCGGAATTCACCCCTCCACTTT. The chain has TRBV7-9 and TRBJ1-6, with 7 bases that match TRBD1. The CDR3 is 16 residues long. The trim removed 3 bases at V and 7 bases at J, leaving 9 bases unmatched. The germline gives CDR1 SEHNR, CDR2 FQNEAQ (reference sequence).

This clone was seen more than once but under ten times. The rearrangement joins TRBV3-1 (or the pseudogene TRBV3-2) to TRBJ2-1; 12 nucleotides match TRBD2. J was trimmed by 8 bases and V by 4 bases; bases with no gene match: 9. CDR1 is LGHDT and CDR2 is YNNKEL in the germline V gene (reference sequence). This CDR3 spans 16 amino acids. CDR3 sequence: CASSLPLLAGGDEQFF. The CDR3 DNA reads TGTGCCAGCAGCCTCCCCCTACTAGCGGGAGGAGATGAGCAGTTCTTC.

The rearrangement links TRBV18 to TRBJ2-2; 7 nucleotides align to TRBD1. The length of the CDR3 is 16 residues. Trimming removed 0 bases from V and 3 bases from J; junction bases left unmatched: 4. CDR1 is KGHSH, CDR2 LQKENI, per germline. The CDR3 DNA follows: TGTGCCAGCTCACCACCGAACAGGGGAGACACCGGGGAGCTGTTTTTT. The encoded protein is CASSPPNRGDTGELFF.

V and J are TRBV29-1 and TRBJ1-2; possible D gene TRBD1, 5 bases. Germline V CDR1 and CDR2: SQVTM, ANQGSEA. This CDR3 contains 12 residues. Trimming cost V 5 bases and J 4 bases, with 11 bases left between them. The CDR3: CSVSRVLYGYTF. As DNA, the CDR3 is TGCAGCGTTTCCAGGGTCCTCTATGGCTACACCTTC.